The subject of this entry is one T cell receptor (beta chain). Its antigen is currently unknown. J gave up 5 bases and V 5 bases, and 2 bases lay outside the gene matches. CDR1 and CDR2 (germline): WNHNN, SYGVQD (reference sequence). CDR3 size: 15 residues. These data originate in a study of cytomegalovirus exposure and HLA in healthy donors. As for the study in general: Counted in an early data release were 65 million to 100 million unique TCRs from HLA-typed donors. Study-level points and caveats: Rarity marked most TCR sequences, yet some public TCRs occurred in many donors.

Primers for the PCR totalled 60 Vbeta and 13 Jbeta. Per the original methods: Unique TCR beta chains numbered about 72 million in a later analysis, with around 10 million shared. TCRdb keeps only in-frame clones here, not all; method: immunoSEQ multiplex PCR. V, J and clone size reflect that table, while D and trimming were determined from the DNA. This sample has 110,000 to 150,000 clones, with around four fifths found just once. The sequence derives from a man aged 25-45 years in good health and CMV-seronegative. The specimen was PBMCs. This chain links TRBV10-1 with TRBJ2-1; 14 bases align to TRBD2. The CDR3 is CASSRLAGGNNEQFF. In nucleotides, the CDR3 is TGCGCCAGCAGTCGACTAGCGGGAGGGAACAATGAGCAGTTCTTC.